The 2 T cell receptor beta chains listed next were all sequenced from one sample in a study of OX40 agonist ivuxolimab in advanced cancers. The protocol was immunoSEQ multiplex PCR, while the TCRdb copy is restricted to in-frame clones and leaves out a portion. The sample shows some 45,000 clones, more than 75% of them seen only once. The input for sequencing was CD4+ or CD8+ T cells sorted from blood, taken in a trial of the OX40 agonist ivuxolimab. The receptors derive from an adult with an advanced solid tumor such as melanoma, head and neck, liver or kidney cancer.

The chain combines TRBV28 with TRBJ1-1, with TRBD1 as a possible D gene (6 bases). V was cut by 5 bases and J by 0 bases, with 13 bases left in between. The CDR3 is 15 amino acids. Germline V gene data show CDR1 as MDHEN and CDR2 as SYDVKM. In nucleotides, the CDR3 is TGTGCCAGCAGTGACCCTGGACAGCTGAACACTGAAGCTTTCTTT. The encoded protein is CASSDPGQLNTEAFF.

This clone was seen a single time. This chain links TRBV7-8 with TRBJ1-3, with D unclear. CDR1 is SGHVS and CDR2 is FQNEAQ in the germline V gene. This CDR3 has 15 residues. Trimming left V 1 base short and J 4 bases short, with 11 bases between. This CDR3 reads CASSLGLFGGNTIYF. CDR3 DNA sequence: TGTGCCAGCAGCTTAGGCCTCTTTGGCGGAAACACCATATATTTT.